The T cell receptor beta chain described here comes from a study of T-cell memory formation after mild COVID-19. Study at large: Largely, TCR clusters stayed within a single donor. Study outcomes and limitations: Among clones contracting day 15 to 85, CD4/CD8 was balanced, whereas later expanders leaned CD4+.

Amplification by 5'RACE using constant-segment primers produced TCR alpha and TCR beta cDNA libraries that carried sample barcodes and UMIs. TCRdb re-called the 5' RACE reads with MiXCR, one entry per CDR3 protein. The sample records approximately 500,000 distinct CDR3 sequences, nearly 25% being singletons. Of note for this clonotype: The antigen is not known.

With 2 bases removed from V and 5 bases from J, the gap between germline ends came to 9 bases. The CDR3 spans 14 residues. The germline V gene has CDR1 SGHTA and CDR2 FQGTGA. The specimen sequenced was PBMCs or a T cell subset sorted from them (not recorded which). This TCR was recovered from an adult woman who had mild COVID-19 (a few samples of this study predate the infection). Cell type and time point are not known. The V call is TRBV7-3, the J call TRBJ2-2; the D is unclear. The CDR3 nucleotides read TGTGCCAGCAGCTTACTTCTTGGGACCGGGGAGCTGTTTTTT. It encodes CASSLLLGTGELFF. Looking up the rest from reference TRBV7-3 and TRBJ2-2 gives the full variable domain: GAGVSQTPSNKVTEKGKYVELRCDPISGHTALYWYRQSLGQGPEFLIYFQGTGAADDSGLPNDRFFAVRPEGSVSTLKIQRTERGDSAVYLCASSLLLGTGELFFGEGSRLTVL.